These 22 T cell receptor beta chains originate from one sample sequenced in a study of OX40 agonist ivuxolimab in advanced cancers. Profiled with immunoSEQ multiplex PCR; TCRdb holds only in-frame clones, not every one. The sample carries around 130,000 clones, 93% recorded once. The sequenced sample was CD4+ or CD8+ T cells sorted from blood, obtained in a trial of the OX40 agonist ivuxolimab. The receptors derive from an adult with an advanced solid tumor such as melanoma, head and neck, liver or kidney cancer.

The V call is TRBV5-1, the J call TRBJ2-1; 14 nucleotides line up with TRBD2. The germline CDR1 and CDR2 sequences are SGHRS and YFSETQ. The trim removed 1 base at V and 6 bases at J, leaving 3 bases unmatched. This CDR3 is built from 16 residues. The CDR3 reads CASSLWGTSGSNEQFF. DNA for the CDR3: TGCGCCAGCAGCTTGTGGGGGACTAGCGGGAGCAATGAGCAGTTCTTC.

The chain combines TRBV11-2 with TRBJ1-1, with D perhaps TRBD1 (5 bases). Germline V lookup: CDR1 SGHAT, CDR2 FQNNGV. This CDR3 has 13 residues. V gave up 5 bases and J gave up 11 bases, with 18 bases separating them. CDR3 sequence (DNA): TGTGCCAGCAGCGCCGGGACGGTGGGAGTCGCTTTCTTT. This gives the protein CASSAGTVGVAFF.

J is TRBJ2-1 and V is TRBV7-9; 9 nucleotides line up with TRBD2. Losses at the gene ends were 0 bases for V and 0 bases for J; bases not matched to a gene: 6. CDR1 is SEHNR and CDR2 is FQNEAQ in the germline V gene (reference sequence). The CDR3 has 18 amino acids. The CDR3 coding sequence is TGTGCCAGCAGCTTAGCGTTAGCGGGGGTGAGCTCCTACAATGAGCAGTTCTTC. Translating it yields CASSLALAGVSSYNEQFF.

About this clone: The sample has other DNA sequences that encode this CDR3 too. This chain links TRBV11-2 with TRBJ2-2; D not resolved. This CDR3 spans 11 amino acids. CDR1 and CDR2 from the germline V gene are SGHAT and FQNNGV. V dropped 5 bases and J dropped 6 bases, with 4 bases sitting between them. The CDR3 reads CASSLAGELFF. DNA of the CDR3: TGTGCCAGCAGCCTAGCCGGGGAGCTGTTTTTT.

CDR3 DNA: TGTGCCAGCAGCCCCGGGACACTTTACAATGAGCAGTTCTTC. Its protein is CASSPGTLYNEQFF. The rearrangement links TRBV7-3 to TRBJ2-1; TRBD1 is a possible D gene (6 bases). This CDR3 has 14 residues. V dropped 5 bases and J dropped 4 bases, with 12 bases sitting between them. Germline loops: CDR1 SGHTA, CDR2 FQGTGA.

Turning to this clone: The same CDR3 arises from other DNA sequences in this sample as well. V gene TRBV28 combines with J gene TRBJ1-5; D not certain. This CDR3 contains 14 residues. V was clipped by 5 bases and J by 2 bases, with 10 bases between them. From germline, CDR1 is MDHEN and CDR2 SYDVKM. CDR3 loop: CASSPAGGNQPQHF. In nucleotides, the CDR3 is TGTGCCAGCAGTCCCGCCGGGGGCAATCAGCCCCAGCATTTT.

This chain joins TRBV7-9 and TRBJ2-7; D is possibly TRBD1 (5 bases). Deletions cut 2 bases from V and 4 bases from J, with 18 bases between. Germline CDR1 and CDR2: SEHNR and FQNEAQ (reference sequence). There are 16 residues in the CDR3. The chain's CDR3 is CASSLPVIEAGYEQYF. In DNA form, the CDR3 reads TGTGCCAGCAGCTTACCAGTCATTGAAGCAGGGTACGAGCAGTACTTC.

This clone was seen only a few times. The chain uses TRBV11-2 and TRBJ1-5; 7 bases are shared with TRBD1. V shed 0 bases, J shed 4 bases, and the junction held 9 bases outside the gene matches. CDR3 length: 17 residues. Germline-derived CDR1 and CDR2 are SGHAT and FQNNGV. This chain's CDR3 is CASSLDATGWINQPQHF. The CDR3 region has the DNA TGTGCCAGCAGCTTAGACGCGACAGGGTGGATTAATCAGCCCCAGCATTTT.

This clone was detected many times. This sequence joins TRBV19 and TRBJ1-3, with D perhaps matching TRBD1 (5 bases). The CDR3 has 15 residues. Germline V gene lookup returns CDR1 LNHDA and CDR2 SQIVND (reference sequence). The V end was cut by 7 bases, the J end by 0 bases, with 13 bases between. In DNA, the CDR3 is TGTGCCAGTATCCCTCCAGGGTACTCTGGAAACACCATATATTTT. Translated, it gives CASIPPGYSGNTIYF.

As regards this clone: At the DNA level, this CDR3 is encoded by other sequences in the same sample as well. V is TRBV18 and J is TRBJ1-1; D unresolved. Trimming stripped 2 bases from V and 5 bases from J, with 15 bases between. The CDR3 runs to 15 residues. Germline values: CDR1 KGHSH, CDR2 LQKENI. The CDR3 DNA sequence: TGTGCCAGCTCACCAACTTCAGACCCCGATACTGAAGCTTTCTTT. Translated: CASSPTSDPDTEAFF.

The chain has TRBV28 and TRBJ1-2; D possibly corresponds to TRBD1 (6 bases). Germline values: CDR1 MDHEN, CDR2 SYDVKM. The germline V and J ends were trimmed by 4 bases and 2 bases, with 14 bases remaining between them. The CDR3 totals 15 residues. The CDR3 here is CASSSPWTANYGYTF. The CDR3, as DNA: TGTGCCAGCAGTTCTCCGTGGACAGCCAACTATGGCTACACCTTC.

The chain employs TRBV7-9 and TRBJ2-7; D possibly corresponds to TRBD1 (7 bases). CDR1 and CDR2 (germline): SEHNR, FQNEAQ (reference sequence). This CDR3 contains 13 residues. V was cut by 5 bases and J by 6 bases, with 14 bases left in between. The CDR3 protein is CASSLNQGGEQYF. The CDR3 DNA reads TGTGCCAGCAGCCTAAATCAGGGGGGCGAGCAGTACTTC.

CDR3 residues: CASSLYSGSSGNTIYF. The CDR3 DNA follows: TGTGCCAGCAGCTTATATTCGGGGAGCTCTGGAAACACCATATATTTT. The chain has TRBV5-4 and TRBJ1-3; unclear D gene. Germline CDR1 is SGHNT and CDR2 is YYREEE (reference sequence). The CDR3 is 16 amino acids. V shed 2 bases and J shed 0 bases, with 12 bases lying between them.

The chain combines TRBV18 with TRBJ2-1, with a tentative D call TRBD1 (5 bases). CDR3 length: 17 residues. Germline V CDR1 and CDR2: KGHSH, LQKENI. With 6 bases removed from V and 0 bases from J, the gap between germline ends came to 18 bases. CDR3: CASSPVMLGASYNEQFF. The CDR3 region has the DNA TGTGCCAGCTCTCCTGTTATGCTAGGGGCCTCCTACAATGAGCAGTTCTTC.

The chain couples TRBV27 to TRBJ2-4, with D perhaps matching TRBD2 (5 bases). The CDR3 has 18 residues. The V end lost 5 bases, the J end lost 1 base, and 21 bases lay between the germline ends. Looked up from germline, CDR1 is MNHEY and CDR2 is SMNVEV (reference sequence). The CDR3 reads CASSPSGSPRKAKNIQYF. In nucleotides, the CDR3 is TGTGCCAGCAGTCCGTCGGGGAGCCCCCGGAAGGCCAAAAACATTCAGTACTTC.

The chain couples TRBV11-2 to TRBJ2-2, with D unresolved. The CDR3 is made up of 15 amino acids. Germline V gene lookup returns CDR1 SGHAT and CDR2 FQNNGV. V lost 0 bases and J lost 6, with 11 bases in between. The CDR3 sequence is CASSLDWASSGELFF. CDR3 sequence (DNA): TGTGCCAGCAGCTTAGATTGGGCCTCTTCCGGGGAGCTGTTTTTT.

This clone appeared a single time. The CDR3 DNA reads as TGCGCCAGCAGCCGACTAGCGGGGGTCCCCTCAGCCAAAAACATTCAGTACTTC. Translation: CASSRLAGVPSAKNIQYF. This sequence joins TRBV5-1 and TRBJ2-4; 12 bases agree with TRBD2. Germline-derived CDR1 and CDR2 are SGHRS and YFSETQ. The ends lost 4 bases at V and 0 bases at J; junction bases unmatched: 8. CDR3 length equals 18 residues.

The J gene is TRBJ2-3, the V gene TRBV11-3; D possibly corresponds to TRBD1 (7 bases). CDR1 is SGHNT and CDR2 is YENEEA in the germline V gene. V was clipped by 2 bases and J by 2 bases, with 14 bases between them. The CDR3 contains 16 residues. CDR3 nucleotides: TGTGCCAGCAGCTTAAGACAGGGACTTCTCACAGATACGCAGTATTTT. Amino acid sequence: CASSLRQGLLTDTQYF.

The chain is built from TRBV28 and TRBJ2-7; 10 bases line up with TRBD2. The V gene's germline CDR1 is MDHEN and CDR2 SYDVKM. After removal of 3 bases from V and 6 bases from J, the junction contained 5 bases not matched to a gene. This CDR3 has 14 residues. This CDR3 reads CASSFLAGVGEQYF. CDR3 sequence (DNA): TGTGCCAGCAGTTTCCTAGCGGGGGTTGGCGAGCAGTACTTC.

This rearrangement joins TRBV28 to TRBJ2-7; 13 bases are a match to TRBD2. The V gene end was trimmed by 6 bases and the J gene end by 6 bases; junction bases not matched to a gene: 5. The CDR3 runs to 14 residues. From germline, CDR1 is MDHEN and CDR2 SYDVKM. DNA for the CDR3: TGTGCCAGCAGACAAGGACTAGCGGGAGCCGAGCAGTACTTC. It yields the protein CASRQGLAGAEQYF.

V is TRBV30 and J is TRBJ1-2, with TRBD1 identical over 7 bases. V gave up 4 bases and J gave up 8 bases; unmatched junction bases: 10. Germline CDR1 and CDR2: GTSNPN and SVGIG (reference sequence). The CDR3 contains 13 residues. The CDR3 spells CAWTNQGVRGYTF. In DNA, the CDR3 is TGTGCCTGGACTAACCAGGGGGTTCGCGGCTACACCTTC.

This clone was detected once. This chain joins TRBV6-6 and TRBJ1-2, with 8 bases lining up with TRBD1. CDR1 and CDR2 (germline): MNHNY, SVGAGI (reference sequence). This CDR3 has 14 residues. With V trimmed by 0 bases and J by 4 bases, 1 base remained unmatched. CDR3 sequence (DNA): TGTGCCAGCAGTTACTCCGACAGGGGCTATGGCTACACCTTC. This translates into CASSYSDRGYGYTF.